This passage covers 22 T cell receptor beta chains from one sample sequenced in a study of identical twins. In TCRdb, the 5' RACE reads were re-called with MiXCR into one record per CDR3 protein. The table has 1.5 million to 2 million distinct CDR3 sequences, about 32% seen once. The source material was cord blood. The source of these receptors is a newborn girl in good health.

There are a few counts of this clonotype. The rearrangement joins TRBV13 to TRBJ2-4; the match to TRBD1 covers 7 bases. Germline CDR1 reads PRHDT; CDR2 reads FYEKMQ (reference sequence). The ends lost 4 bases at V and 3 bases at J; junction bases unmatched: 9. The CDR3 length is 16 residues. The CDR3 DNA follows: TGTGCCAGCAGCTCAGGGGGAGTTAAGGGCAAAAACATTCAGTACTTC. It translates to CASSSGGVKGKNIQYF.

The V call is TRBV11-2, the J call TRBJ2-3, with 14 bases aligning to TRBD2. The CDR3 is made up of 17 amino acids. CDR1 SGHAT and CDR2 FQNNGV come from the germline V gene. The V gene end was trimmed by 5 bases and the J gene end by 2 bases; junction bases not matched to a gene: 6. CDR3 in amino acids: CASSPRTSGGFTDTQYF. CDR3 sequence (DNA): TGTGCCAGCAGCCCCCGGACTAGCGGGGGGTTCACAGATACGCAGTATTTT. The full variable domain, its missing parts supplied by reference TRBV11-2 and TRBJ2-3, is EAGVAQSPRYKIIEKRQSVAFWCNPISGHATLYWYQQILGQGPKLLIQFQNNGVVDDSQLPKDRFSAERLKGVDSTLKIQPAKLEDSAVYLCASSPRTSGGFTDTQYFGPGTRLTVL.

This clonotype was seen more than once but under ten times. This sequence joins TRBV20-1 and TRBJ2-7; 7 nucleotides agree with TRBD2. The J call may be in error: the DNA end matches TRBJ2-5 better. The CDR3 length is 13 residues. Looked up from germline, CDR1 is DFQATT and CDR2 is SNEGSKA (reference sequence). The CDR3 sequence is CSAIERGKETQYF. The CDR3 DNA reads as TGCAGTGCTATAGAGCGGGGCAAAGAGACCCAGTACTTC.

The sample holds many counts of this clonotype. The chain carries TRBV6-5 and TRBJ2-1; possible D gene TRBD2, 5 bases. The CDR3 runs to 12 residues. The V end lost 9 bases, the J end lost 5 bases, and 11 bases lay between the germline ends. Germline V gives CDR1 MNHEY, CDR2 SVGAGI. DNA for the CDR3: TGTGCCAGTTGGGAAGCGGACAATGAGCAGTTCTTC. Its translation is CASWEADNEQFF.

This clonotype was counted at least ten times. The chain recombines TRBV29-1 with TRBJ2-1, with TRBD2 matching 7 bases. Germline V gene data show CDR1 as SQVTM and CDR2 as ANQGSEA. Losses at the gene ends were 8 bases for V and 4 bases for J; bases not matched to a gene: 11. This CDR3 comprises 14 residues. The CDR3 nucleotides read TGCAGCTGGGATTGGACTAGTGTTTACAATGAGCAGTTCTTC. This encodes CSWDWTSVYNEQFF.

The rearrangement uses TRBV10-3 and TRBJ2-1, with D perhaps TRBD1 or TRBD2 (5 bases each). Trimming cost V 6 bases and J 2 bases, with 11 bases left between them. The CDR3 is made up of 14 amino acids. The germline V gene has CDR1 ENHRY and CDR2 SYGVKD. CDR3 sequence reads: CAIRSRDAYNEQFF. CDR3 DNA: TGTGCCATCAGATCCCGGGACGCCTACAATGAGCAGTTCTTC.

V gene TRBV20-1 combines with J gene TRBJ1-2; TRBD1 agrees at 8 bases. V shed 2 bases and J 3 bases; nucleotides not matched to a gene: 11. The CDR3 has 16 residues. In germline, CDR1 is DFQATT, CDR2 SNEGSKA (reference sequence). CDR3 loop: CSARKRGTGAYYGYTF. In DNA, the CDR3 is TGCAGTGCTAGAAAAAGGGGGACAGGAGCTTACTATGGCTACACCTTC.

This clonotype was observed at least ten times. CDR3 sequence: CASSFRPTRSPANEQYF. DNA for the CDR3: TGTGCCAGCAGTTTTCGTCCCACCCGATCACCTGCCAACGAGCAGTACTTC. The V and J genes are TRBV28 and TRBJ2-7; D not certain. V lost 3 bases, J lost 5 bases, and 23 bases lay in between. CDR1 and CDR2 from the germline V gene are MDHEN and SYDVKM. The CDR3 contains 17 residues.

Only a few counts were recorded for this clonotype. This rearrangement joins TRBV10-3 to TRBJ2-3; TRBD2 agrees at 12 bases. This CDR3 has 17 residues. Germline V CDR1 and CDR2: ENHRY, SYGVKD. V was clipped by 6 bases and J by 2 bases; unmatched bases: 9. The CDR3 is CAIRNLAGGRVTDTQYF. The CDR3 DNA reads as TGTGCCATCAGGAATCTAGCGGGGGGGCGAGTCACAGATACGCAGTATTTT.

This clonotype was found a few times. V and J are TRBV5-1 and TRBJ2-7, with 8 bases that match TRBD1. V dropped 2 bases and J dropped 1; count of bases not matched to a gene: 8. Germline CDR1 and CDR2: SGHRS and YFSETQ. The length of the CDR3 is 16 residues. CDR3 nucleotide sequence: TGCGCCAGCAGCTTTTCAGGGGGACAGGTTTCCTACGAGCAGTACTTC. It yields the protein CASSFSGGQVSYEQYF. Filled out from reference TRBV5-1 and TRBJ2-7, the complete variable domain reads KAGVTQTPRYLIKTRGQQVTLSCSPISGHRSVSWYQQTPGQGLQFLFEYFSETQRNKGNFPGRFSGRQFSNSRSEMNVSTLELGDSALYLCASSFSGGQVSYEQYFGPGTRLTVT.

This chain joins TRBV4-2 and TRBJ2-5; no clear D gene. CDR1 LGHNA and CDR2 YNFKEQ come from the germline V gene. CDR3 length: 13 residues. With 4 bases removed from V and 3 bases from J, the gap between germline ends came to 9 bases. The CDR3 loop is CASSRGPEETQYF. The CDR3 bases are TGTGCCAGCAGCCGCGGCCCTGAAGAGACCCAGTACTTC.

This clonotype was recorded a few times. This chain joins TRBV29-1 and TRBJ2-2, with 7 bases identical to TRBD1. After removal of 7 bases from V and 5 bases from J, the junction contained 10 bases not matched to a gene. The germline CDR1 and CDR2 sequences are SQVTM and ANQGSEA. The CDR3 is 14 amino acids. CDR3 sequence (DNA): TGCAGCGCAAAGACAGGGTTAGAGACCGGGGAGCTGTTTTTT. Its protein product is CSAKTGLETGELFF.

This clonotype was counted between two and nine times. V is TRBV27 and J is TRBJ2-1, with D maybe TRBD1 (6 bases). The V gene lost 8 bases and the J gene lost 6 bases, with 23 bases spanning the gap. Germline-derived CDR1 and CDR2 are MNHEY and SMNVEV (reference sequence). The CDR3 covers 16 residues. CDR3 nucleotides: TGTGCCAGCTGGATGGTAGGAACAGGGCGCGGCAATGAGCAGTTCTTC. Amino acid sequence: CASWMVGTGRGNEQFF.

This clonotype showed up just a few times. V gene TRBV6-6 combines with J gene TRBJ1-5; 7 bases are shared with TRBD1. CDR1 is MNHNY, CDR2 SVGAGI, per germline (reference sequence). Germline trimming cut 1 base from V and 4 bases from J; bases unmatched to any gene: 4. The CDR3 is 15 residues long. The CDR3 region has the DNA TGTGCCAGCAGTTACTGGGACAGTTCGAATCAGCCCCAGCATTTT. Translating it yields CASSYWDSSNQPQHF.

This clonotype occurred a few times. The chain joins TRBV28 to TRBJ2-3; possible D gene TRBD2, 6 bases. The CDR3 has 15 amino acids. Trimming removed 3 bases at V and 3 bases at J, with 13 bases between. The V gene's germline CDR1 is MDHEN and CDR2 SYDVKM. This chain's CDR3 is CASSFWREETDTQYF. CDR3 in DNA: TGTGCCAGCAGTTTTTGGCGGGAAGAGACAGATACGCAGTATTTT.

The rearrangement joins TRBV5-1 to TRBJ1-3; the match to TRBD1 covers 7 bases. Germline V gene lookup returns CDR1 SGHRS and CDR2 YFSETQ. Germline trimming cut 1 base from V and 0 bases from J; bases unmatched to any gene: 13. This CDR3 comprises 19 residues. CDR3 in amino acids: CASSLNSLYRGFSGNTIYF. In DNA, the CDR3 is TGCGCCAGCAGCTTGAATTCACTTTACAGGGGCTTCTCTGGAAACACCATATATTTT. Full variable domain (outside the CDR3, taken from reference TRBV5-1 and TRBJ1-3): KAGVTQTPRYLIKTRGQQVTLSCSPISGHRSVSWYQQTPGQGLQFLFEYFSETQRNKGNFPGRFSGRQFSNSRSEMNVSTLELGDSALYLCASSLNSLYRGFSGNTIYFGEGSWLTVV.

This chain joins TRBV15 and TRBJ2-7; TRBD1 or TRBD2 may be the D gene (5 bases each). The CDR3 covers 15 residues. V lost 0 bases to trimming and J lost 2 bases, with 11 bases between them. Germline CDR1 LNHNV, CDR2 YYDKDF (reference sequence). The DNA of the CDR3 is TGTGCCACCAGCAGAGATCCGGGACGGACCTACGAGCAGTACTTC. This sequence encodes CATSRDPGRTYEQYF.

In its sample, this clonotype was seen a few times. This chain uses TRBV4-2 with TRBJ1-5; tentative D call: TRBD1 (5 bases). The CDR3 sequence is 17 residues long. V lost 0 bases and J 4 bases, leaving 16 bases between the germline ends. Germline CDR1 is LGHNA and CDR2 is YNFKEQ. The CDR3 DNA is TGTGCCAGCAGCCAAGACGGCTCGGGGGGGATTAATCAGCCCCAGCATTTT. Translated, it gives CASSQDGSGGINQPQHF.

This clonotype came up a few times. This chain uses TRBV5-1 with TRBJ2-1, with 11 bases that match TRBD2. Germline V gives CDR1 SGHRS, CDR2 YFSETQ. This CDR3 contains 16 residues. The V gene end was trimmed by 1 base and the J gene end by 4 bases; junction bases not matched to a gene: 4. The CDR3: CASSLTLAGGYNEQFF. The CDR3 region has the DNA TGCGCCAGCAGCTTGACGCTAGCGGGGGGATACAATGAGCAGTTCTTC.

The table lists this clonotype with a few counts. It may be a read error: a sequence one base away is much more abundant. This chain links TRBV20-1 with TRBJ1-1; D gene ambiguous. This CDR3 region has 11 residues. Germline loops: CDR1 DFQATT, CDR2 SNEGSKA (reference sequence). Trimming cost V 4 bases and J 0 bases, with 3 bases left between them. CDR3 region: CSATVNTEAFF. CDR3 DNA: TGCAGTGCTACAGTGAACACTGAAGCTTTCTTT.

This chain connects TRBV5-1 to TRBJ2-5; D unclear. V lost 4 bases and J lost 11, with 27 bases in between. Germline V gene data show CDR1 as SGHRS and CDR2 as YFSETQ. CDR3 size: 16 residues. This chain's CDR3 is CASSPLTGVPGNEQYF. The CDR3 DNA follows: TGCGCCAGCAGCCCCCTAACCGGAGTGCCGGGCAATGAGCAGTACTTC.

This clonotype turned up a few times. This chain links TRBV12-3 or TRBV12-4 with TRBJ2-5, with 7 bases that match TRBD1. This CDR3 has 14 residues. Trimming removed 6 bases from V and 1 base from J; junction bases left unmatched: 5. DNA of the CDR3: TGTGCCAGCAGGCCCGGGACAGCCCAAGAGACCCAGTACTTC. Amino acid sequence: CASRPGTAQETQYF.